Sequencing of this TCR beta chain was carried out in a study of blood T cell repertoires in COVID-19. For the study at large: Nucleic acid was either cDNA or gDNA, and it came from T cells, B-cell-depleted T cells, or PBMCs.

In the source study's methods: From reference gene primer amplification, estimates of nucleated cell counts were derived. Sequenced by immunoSEQ multiplex PCR; TCRdb stores in-frame clones only, minus some. V and J calls and clone size are copied from that table; D and trimming were computed from the DNA. The sample holds 200,000 to 300,000 clones, approximately 86% seen once. The CDR3 consists of 17 residues. The ends were cut back, 5 bases at V and 4 bases at J, with 20 bases in the middle. Germline loops: CDR1 SGHTA, CDR2 FQGTGA. Sequencing was performed on peripheral blood. The source of this sequence is an older woman with active or convalescent COVID-19. J is TRBJ2-2 and V is TRBV7-3; D possibly corresponds to TRBD2 (6 bases). This CDR3 is CASSPDGGGSATGELFF. Written as DNA, the CDR3 is TGTGCCAGCAGCCCCGACGGAGGAGGGAGTGCCACCGGGGAGCTGTTTTTT.